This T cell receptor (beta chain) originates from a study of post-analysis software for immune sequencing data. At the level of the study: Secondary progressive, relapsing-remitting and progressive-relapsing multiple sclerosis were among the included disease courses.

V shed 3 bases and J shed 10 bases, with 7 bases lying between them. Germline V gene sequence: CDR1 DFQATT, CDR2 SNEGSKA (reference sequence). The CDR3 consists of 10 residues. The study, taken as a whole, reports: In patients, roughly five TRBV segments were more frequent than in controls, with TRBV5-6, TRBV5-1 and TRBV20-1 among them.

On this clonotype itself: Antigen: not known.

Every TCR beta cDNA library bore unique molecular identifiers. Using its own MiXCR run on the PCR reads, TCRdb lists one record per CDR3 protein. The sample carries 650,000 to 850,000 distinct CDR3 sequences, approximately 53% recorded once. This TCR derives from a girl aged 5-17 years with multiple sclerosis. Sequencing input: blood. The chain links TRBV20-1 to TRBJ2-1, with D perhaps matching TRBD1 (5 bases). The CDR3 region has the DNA TGCAGTGCTAGGGGGCTGGAGCAGTTCTTC. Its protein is CSARGLEQFF.